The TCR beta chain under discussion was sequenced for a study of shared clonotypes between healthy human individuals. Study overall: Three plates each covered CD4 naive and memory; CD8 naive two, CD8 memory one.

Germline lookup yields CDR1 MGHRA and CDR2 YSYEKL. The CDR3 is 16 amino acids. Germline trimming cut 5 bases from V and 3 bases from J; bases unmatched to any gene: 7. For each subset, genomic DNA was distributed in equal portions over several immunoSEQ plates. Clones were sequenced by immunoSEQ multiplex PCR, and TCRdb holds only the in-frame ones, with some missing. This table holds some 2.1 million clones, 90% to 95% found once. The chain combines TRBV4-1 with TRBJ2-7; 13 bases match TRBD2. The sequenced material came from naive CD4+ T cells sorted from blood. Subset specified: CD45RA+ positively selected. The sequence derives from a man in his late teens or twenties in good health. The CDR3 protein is CASSARWTSGGYEQYF. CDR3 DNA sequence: TGCGCCAGCAGCGCCCGGTGGACTAGCGGGGGCTACGAGCAGTACTTC.